The rows below give T cell receptor beta chains drawn from one sample of a study of shared clonotypes between healthy human individuals. Here immunoSEQ multiplex PCR was the method, and the copy in TCRdb shows in-frame clones only, minus some. The sample contains about 1,900,000 clones, roughly 94% of which appear only once. Sequencing used naive CD8+ T cells sorted from blood. These TCRs come from a man between 18 and 29 years old in good health. Each CDR3 is given with its conserved first and last residue. Each record gives: V gene, J gene, D gene, clone size, CDR3 DNA, CDR3 protein. D genes are given only for firm matches. Size values are once, few and many counts, or a class for expanded clones, and some rows have none.

v_gene: TRBV27
j_gene: TRBJ1-4
d_gene: NA
abundance: NA
CDR3nt: TGTGCCAGCAGTCCCATGGGTGGGGAAAAACTGTTTTTT
CDR3aa: CASSPMGGEKLFF

v_gene: TRBV6-5
j_gene: TRBJ1-2
d_gene: TRBD1
abundance: NA
CDR3nt: TGTGCCAGCAGTTACTCAGGGACAGAGGGCTACACCTTC
CDR3aa: CASSYSGTEGYTF

v_gene: TRBV6-1
j_gene: TRBJ1-1
d_gene: TRBD1
abundance: NA
CDR3nt: TGTGCCAGCAGACTAAAGGGGGCTGGGAACACTGAAGCTTTCTTT
CDR3aa: CASRLKGAGNTEAFF

v_gene: TRBV27
j_gene: TRBJ2-4
d_gene: NA
abundance: NA
CDR3nt: TGTGCCAGCAGTTTCGGGAAGTATCGGAACATTCAGTACTTC
CDR3aa: CASSFGKYRNIQYF

v_gene: TRBV6-1
j_gene: TRBJ1-2
d_gene: TRBD1
abundance: NA
CDR3nt: TGTGCCAGCAGTGTACAGGGGGGCGGCTACACCTTC
CDR3aa: CASSVQGGGYTF

v_gene: TRBV6-5
j_gene: TRBJ1-4
d_gene: NA
abundance: NA
CDR3nt: TGTGCCAGCAGTTACGCGGAGGGGGATGAAAAACTGTTTTTT
CDR3aa: CASSYAEGDEKLFF

v_gene: TRBV4-1
j_gene: TRBJ2-2
d_gene: NA
abundance: NA
CDR3nt: TGCGCCAGCAGAACCAGGGTGGACACCGGGGAGCTGTTTTTT
CDR3aa: CASRTRVDTGELFF

v_gene: TRBV4-3
j_gene: TRBJ2-2
d_gene: NA
abundance: NA
CDR3nt: TGCGCCAGCAGCCTAGCCCTAGGGACCTACGGCGGGGAGCTGTTTTTT
CDR3aa: CASSLALGTYGGELFF

v_gene: TRBV7-9
j_gene: TRBJ2-7
d_gene: TRBD1
abundance: NA
CDR3nt: TGTGCCAGCAGCTTAGGGGCAGGGGGCTACGAGCAGTACTTC
CDR3aa: CASSLGAGGYEQYF

v_gene: TRBV4-3
j_gene: TRBJ2-7
d_gene: NA
abundance: NA
CDR3nt: TGCGCCAGCAGCCAAGAGGTCATCATCGGCGGGACCGCCTACGAGCAGTACTTC
CDR3aa: CASSQEVIIGGTAYEQYF

v_gene: TRBV2
j_gene: TRBJ2-3
d_gene: TRBD1
abundance: NA
CDR3nt: TGTGCCAGCGACCTAGGACAGGGGGTTCTCGGCACAGATACGCAGTATTTT
CDR3aa: CASDLGQGVLGTDTQYF

v_gene: TRBV28
j_gene: TRBJ2-7
d_gene: TRBD2
abundance: NA
CDR3nt: TGTGCCAGCAGTTTGGCCTGGGGGGGATACGAGCAGTACTTC
CDR3aa: CASSLAWGGYEQYF

v_gene: TRBV27
j_gene: TRBJ2-3
d_gene: NA
abundance: NA
CDR3nt: TGTGCCAGCAGTCCCCAAGTACAGGTTAAAGATACGCAGTATTTT
CDR3aa: CASSPQVQVKDTQYF

v_gene: TRBV10-3
j_gene: TRBJ2-7
d_gene: TRBD2
abundance: NA
CDR3nt: TGTGCCATCAGTATTTCGGGACTAGCGGGCTACGAGCAGTACTTC
CDR3aa: CAISISGLAGYEQYF

v_gene: TRBV11-2
j_gene: TRBJ2-7
d_gene: TRBD2
abundance: NA
CDR3nt: TGTGCCAGCAGCCCGAGCGGGGGATACGAGCAGTACTTC
CDR3aa: CASSPSGGYEQYF

v_gene: TRBV4-1
j_gene: TRBJ2-2
d_gene: NA
abundance: NA
CDR3nt: TGCGCCAGCAGCCAAGATTCGCCAACCGGGGAGCTGTTTTTT
CDR3aa: CASSQDSPTGELFF

v_gene: TRBV7-9
j_gene: TRBJ1-4
d_gene: TRBD1
abundance: NA
CDR3nt: TGTGCCAGCAGCAGCCGGACAGGGCCAAATGAAAAACTGTTTTTT
CDR3aa: CASSSRTGPNEKLFF

v_gene: TRBV7-8
j_gene: TRBJ2-3
d_gene: TRBD2
abundance: NA
CDR3nt: TGTGCCAGCAGCCTCCCGACTAGCGGGAGGGCCGGAGGCACAGATACGCAGTATTTT
CDR3aa: CASSLPTSGRAGGTDTQYF

v_gene: TRBV27
j_gene: TRBJ1-6
d_gene: NA
abundance: NA
CDR3nt: TGTGCCAGCAGTACAGGGACGGATAATTCACCCCTCCACTTT
CDR3aa: CASSTGTDNSPLHF

v_gene: TRBV6-1
j_gene: TRBJ2-7
d_gene: NA
abundance: NA
CDR3nt: TGTGCCAGCAGTGAAGCGCCTCGAGTTCTCTCCTACGAGCAGTACTTC
CDR3aa: CASSEAPRVLSYEQYF

v_gene: TRBV5-1
j_gene: TRBJ1-1
d_gene: TRBD1
abundance: NA
CDR3nt: TGCGCCAGCAGCGCCCTGGGGACAGAGTTCGCGAACACTGAAGCTTTCTTT
CDR3aa: CASSALGTEFANTEAFF

v_gene: TRBV27
j_gene: TRBJ2-7
d_gene: NA
abundance: NA
CDR3nt: TGTGCCAGCAGTTTATTTTCGGGTTACGAGCAGTACTTC
CDR3aa: CASSLFSGYEQYF

v_gene: TRBV9
j_gene: TRBJ1-2
d_gene: TRBD1
abundance: NA
CDR3nt: TGTGCCAGCAGCGTCGCGGACAGGGGGTATGGCTACACCTTC
CDR3aa: CASSVADRGYGYTF

v_gene: TRBV27
j_gene: TRBJ2-7
d_gene: TRBD1
abundance: NA
CDR3nt: TGTGCCAGCAGTCCCCTGGGACAGGGCTACGAGCAGTACTTC
CDR3aa: CASSPLGQGYEQYF

v_gene: TRBV7-6
j_gene: TRBJ2-7
d_gene: TRBD1
abundance: NA
CDR3nt: TGTGCCAGCAGCTTAGGGACAGGGAAGGCCTACGAGCAGTACTTC
CDR3aa: CASSLGTGKAYEQYF

v_gene: TRBV4-1
j_gene: TRBJ2-7
d_gene: TRBD1
abundance: NA
CDR3nt: TGCGCCAGCAGCCTGACACCGGGACAGGGTAACGAGCAGTACTTC
CDR3aa: CASSLTPGQGNEQYF

v_gene: TRBV7-6
j_gene: TRBJ2-7
d_gene: TRBD2
abundance: once
CDR3nt: TGTGCCAGCAGCTTAGAGGGACTAGGGTCCTACGAGCAGTACTTC
CDR3aa: CASSLEGLGSYEQYF

v_gene: TRBV11-2
j_gene: TRBJ2-7
d_gene: TRBD2
abundance: NA
CDR3nt: TGTGCCAGCACCTTTAGCGGGAGTAACGAGCAGTACTTC
CDR3aa: CASTFSGSNEQYF

v_gene: TRBV4-1
j_gene: TRBJ1-6
d_gene: NA
abundance: NA
CDR3nt: TGCGCCAGCAGCCAAGACGGGGGGCTTGATTCACCCCTCCACTTT
CDR3aa: CASSQDGGLDSPLHF

v_gene: TRBV27
j_gene: TRBJ2-7
d_gene: NA
abundance: NA
CDR3nt: TGTGCCAGCAGTCTCCGGGACCCGAGGAACGAGCAGTACTTC
CDR3aa: CASSLRDPRNEQYF

v_gene: TRBV11-2
j_gene: TRBJ2-1
d_gene: NA
abundance: NA
CDR3nt: TGTGCCAGCAGCTTAGGGGAGCTTCCGAATGAGCAGTTCTTC
CDR3aa: CASSLGELPNEQFF

v_gene: TRBV13
j_gene: TRBJ2-6
d_gene: TRBD2
abundance: once
CDR3nt: TGTGCCAGCAGCTCCACTAGCGGGGGGCCACCGGGAAGCTCTGGGGCCAACGTCCTGACTTTC
CDR3aa: CASSSTSGGPPGSSGANVLTF